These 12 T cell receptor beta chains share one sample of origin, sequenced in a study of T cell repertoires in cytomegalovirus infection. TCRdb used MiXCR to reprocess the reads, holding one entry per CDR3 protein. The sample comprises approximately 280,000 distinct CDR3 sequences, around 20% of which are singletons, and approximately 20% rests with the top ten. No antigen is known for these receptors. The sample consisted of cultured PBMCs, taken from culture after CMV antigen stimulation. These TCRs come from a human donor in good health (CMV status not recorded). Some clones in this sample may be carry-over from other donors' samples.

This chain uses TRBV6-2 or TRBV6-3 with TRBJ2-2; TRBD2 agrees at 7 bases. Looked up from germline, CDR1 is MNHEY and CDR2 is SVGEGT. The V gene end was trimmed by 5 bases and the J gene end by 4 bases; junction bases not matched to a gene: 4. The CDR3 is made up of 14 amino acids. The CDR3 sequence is CASSPAGSTGELFF. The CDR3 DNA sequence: TGTGCCAGCAGTCCAGCGGGATCCACCGGGGAGCTGTTTTTT.

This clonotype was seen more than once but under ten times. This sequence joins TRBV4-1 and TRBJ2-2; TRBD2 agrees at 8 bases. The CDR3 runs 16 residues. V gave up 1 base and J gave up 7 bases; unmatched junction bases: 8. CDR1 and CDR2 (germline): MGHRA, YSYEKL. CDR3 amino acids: CASSQVPGGLGGELFF. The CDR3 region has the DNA TGCGCCAGCAGCCAAGTGCCGGGAGGGTTAGGCGGGGAGCTGTTTTTT.

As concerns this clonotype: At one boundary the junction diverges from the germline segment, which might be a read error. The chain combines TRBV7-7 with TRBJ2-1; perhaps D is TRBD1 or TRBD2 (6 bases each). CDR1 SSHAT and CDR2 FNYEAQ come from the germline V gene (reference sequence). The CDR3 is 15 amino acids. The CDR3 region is CASSSGATGYNEQFF. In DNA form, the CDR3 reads TGTGCTAGCAGCTCGGGGGCCACAGGGTACAATGAGCAGTTCTTC.

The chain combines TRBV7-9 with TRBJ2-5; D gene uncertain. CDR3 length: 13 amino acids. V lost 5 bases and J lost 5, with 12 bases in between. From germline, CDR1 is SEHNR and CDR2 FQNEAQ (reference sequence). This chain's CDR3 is CASSVTQIETQYF. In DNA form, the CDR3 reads TGTGCCAGCAGCGTCACTCAGATCGAGACCCAGTACTTC.

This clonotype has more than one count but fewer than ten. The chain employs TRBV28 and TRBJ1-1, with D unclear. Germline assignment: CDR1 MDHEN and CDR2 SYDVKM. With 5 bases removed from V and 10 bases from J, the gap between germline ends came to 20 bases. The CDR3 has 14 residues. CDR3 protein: CASSQIVEGGGAFF. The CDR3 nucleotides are TGTGCCAGCAGTCAAATCGTGGAGGGCGGAGGAGCTTTCTTT.

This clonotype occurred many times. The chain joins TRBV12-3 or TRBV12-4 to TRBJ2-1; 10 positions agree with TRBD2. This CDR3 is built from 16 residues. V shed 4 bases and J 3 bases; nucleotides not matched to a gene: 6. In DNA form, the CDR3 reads TGTGCCAGCAGTTCCGCCGGGACTAGCGTCTACAATGAGCAGTTCTTC. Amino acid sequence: CASSSAGTSVYNEQFF.

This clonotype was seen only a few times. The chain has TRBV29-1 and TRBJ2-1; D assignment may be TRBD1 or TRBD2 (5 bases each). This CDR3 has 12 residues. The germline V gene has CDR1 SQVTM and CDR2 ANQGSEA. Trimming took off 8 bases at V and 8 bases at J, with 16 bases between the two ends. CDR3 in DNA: TGCAGCCCTCGGGACCCTCCCGATGAGCAGTTCTTC. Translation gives CSPRDPPDEQFF.

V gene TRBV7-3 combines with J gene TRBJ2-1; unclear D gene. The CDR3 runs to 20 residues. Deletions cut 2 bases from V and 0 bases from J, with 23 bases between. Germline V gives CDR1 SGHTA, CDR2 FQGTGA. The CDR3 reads CASSLVSPRGPLGSYNEQFF. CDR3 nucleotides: TGTGCCAGCAGCTTAGTCTCTCCCCGCGGCCCCCTAGGCTCCTACAATGAGCAGTTCTTC. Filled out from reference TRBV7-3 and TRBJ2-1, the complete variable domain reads GAGVSQTPSNKVTEKGKYVELRCDPISGHTALYWYRQSLGQGPEFLIYFQGTGAADDSGLPNDRFFAVRPEGSVSTLKIQRTERGDSAVYLCASSLVSPRGPLGSYNEQFFGPGTRLTVL.

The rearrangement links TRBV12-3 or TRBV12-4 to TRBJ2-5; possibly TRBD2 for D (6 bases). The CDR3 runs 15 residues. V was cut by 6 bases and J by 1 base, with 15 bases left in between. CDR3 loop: CASSIRGTPQETQYF. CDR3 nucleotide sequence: TGTGCCAGCAGCATTCGAGGGACTCCCCAAGAGACCCAGTACTTC.

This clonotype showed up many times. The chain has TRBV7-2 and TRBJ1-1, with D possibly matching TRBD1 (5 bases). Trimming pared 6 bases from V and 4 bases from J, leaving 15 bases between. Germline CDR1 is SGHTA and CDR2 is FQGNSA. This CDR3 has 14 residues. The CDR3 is CASRRDSSGTEAFF. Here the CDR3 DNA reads TGTGCCAGCAGACGGGACTCTTCCGGCACTGAAGCTTTCTTT.

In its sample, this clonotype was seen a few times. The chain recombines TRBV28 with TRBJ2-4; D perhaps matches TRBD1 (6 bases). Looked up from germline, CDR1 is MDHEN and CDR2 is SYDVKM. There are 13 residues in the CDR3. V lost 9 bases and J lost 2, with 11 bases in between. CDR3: CASARDTKNIQYF. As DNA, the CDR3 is TGTGCCAGTGCCCGGGACACCAAAAACATTCAGTACTTC.

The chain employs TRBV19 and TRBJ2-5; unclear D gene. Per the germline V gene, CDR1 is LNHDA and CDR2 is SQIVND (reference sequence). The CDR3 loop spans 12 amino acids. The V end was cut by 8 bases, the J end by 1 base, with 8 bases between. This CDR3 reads CASRQSQETQYF. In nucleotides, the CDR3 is TGTGCCAGTCGGCAGAGCCAAGAGACCCAGTACTTC.